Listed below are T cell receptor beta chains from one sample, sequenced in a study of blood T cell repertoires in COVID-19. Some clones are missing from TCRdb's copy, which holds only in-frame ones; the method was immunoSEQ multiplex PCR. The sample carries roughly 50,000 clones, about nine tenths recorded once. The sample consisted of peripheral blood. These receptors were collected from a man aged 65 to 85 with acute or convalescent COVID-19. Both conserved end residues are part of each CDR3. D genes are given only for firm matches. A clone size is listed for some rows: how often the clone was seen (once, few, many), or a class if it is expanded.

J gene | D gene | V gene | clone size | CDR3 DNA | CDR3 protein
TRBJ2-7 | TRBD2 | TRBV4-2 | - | TGTGCCAGCAGCGCAGAGGCGGGGGGTTACTACGAGCAGTACTTC | CASSAEAGGYYEQYF
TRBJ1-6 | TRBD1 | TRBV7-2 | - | TGTGCCAGCAGCCCTACAGGGGTCTATAATTCACCCCTCCACTTT | CASSPTGVYNSPLHF
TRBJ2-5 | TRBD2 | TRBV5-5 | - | TGTGCCAGCATCATTTTTAGCGGGGGGGCCCAAGAGACCCAGTACTTC | CASIIFSGGAQETQYF
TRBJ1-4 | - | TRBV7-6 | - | TGTGCCAGCAGCCAGCTTAGGACAGACGAAAAACTGTTTTTT | CASSQLRTDEKLFF
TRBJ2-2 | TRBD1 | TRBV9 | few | TGTGCCAGCAGCGTAAAGACAGGGGGGAAACCGAACACCGGGGAGCTGTTTTTT | CASSVKTGGKPNTGELFF
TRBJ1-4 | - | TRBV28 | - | TGTGCCAGCAGTTTCGGGGGAACGACTAATGAAAAACTGTTTTTT | CASSFGGTTNEKLFF
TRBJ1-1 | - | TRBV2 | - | TGTGCCAGCCGGGAGGCGCTAGGGGGGAACACTGAAGCTTTCTTT | CASREALGGNTEAFF
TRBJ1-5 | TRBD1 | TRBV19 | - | TGTGCCAGTAGTATAAGAAAGGGACAGCCCCTCGCTCAGCCCCAGCATTTT | CASSIRKGQPLAQPQHF
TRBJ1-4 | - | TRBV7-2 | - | TGTGCCAGCAGCTTGAGGAGACAGAATGAAAAACTGTTTTTT | CASSLRRQNEKLFF
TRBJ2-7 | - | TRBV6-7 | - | TGTGCCAGCAGCAGGGAAGTTGTATTCTCCTACGAGCAGTACTTC | CASSREVVFSYEQYF
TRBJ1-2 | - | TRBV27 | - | TGTGCCAGCAGATCGGACATTCGGGGCTACACCTTC | CASRSDIRGYTF
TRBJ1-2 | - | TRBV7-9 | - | TGTGCCAGCAGCTCCTACAGGTTACCAAACTATGGCTACACCTTC | CASSSYRLPNYGYTF
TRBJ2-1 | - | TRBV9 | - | TGTGCCAGCAGCGTAGAGGGGGATCATGAGCAGTTCTTC | CASSVEGDHEQFF
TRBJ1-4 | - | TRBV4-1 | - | TGCGCCAGCAGCCACCCTGCAACTAATGAAAAACTGTTTTTT | CASSHPATNEKLFF
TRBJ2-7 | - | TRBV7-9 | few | TGTGCCAGCAGCTTAGTCTGGAGCTACGAGCAGTACTTC | CASSLVWSYEQYF
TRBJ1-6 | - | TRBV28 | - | TGTGCCGTTACACAGGGTGCGAATTCACCCCTCCACTTT | CAVTQGANSPLHF
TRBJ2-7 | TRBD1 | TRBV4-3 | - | TGCGCCAGCAGCCAAGAGGGACAGGGCCCCTACGAGCAGTACTTC | CASSQEGQGPYEQYF
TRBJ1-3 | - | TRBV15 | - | TGTGCCACCAGCAGAGTCGGGGGCACCATATATTTT | CATSRVGGTIYF
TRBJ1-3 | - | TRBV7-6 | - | TGTGCCAGCAGCCCTAAAACCGGAGCAGGGGGAAACACCATATATTTT | CASSPKTGAGGNTIYF
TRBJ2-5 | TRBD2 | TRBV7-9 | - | TGTGCCAGCAGCCTAGCGGGGGGGTACCAAGAGACCCAGTACTTC | CASSLAGGYQETQYF
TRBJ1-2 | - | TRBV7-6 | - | TGTGCCAGCAGCGTACAGGCTGGCGCCCTCTATGGCTACACCTTC | CASSVQAGALYGYTF
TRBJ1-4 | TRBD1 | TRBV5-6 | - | TGTGCCAGCAGCTTACTCAGGGGGAATGATGAAAAACTGTTTTTT | CASSLLRGNDEKLFF
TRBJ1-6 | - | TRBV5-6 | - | TGTGCCAGCAGCTGGCGGAATTCACCCCTCCACTTT | CASSWRNSPLHF
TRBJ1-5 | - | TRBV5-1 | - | TGCGCCAGCAGCTTGGACAGCATAAGAAATCAGCCCCAGCATTTT | CASSLDSIRNQPQHF
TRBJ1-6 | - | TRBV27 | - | TGTGCCAGCAGTTTTTCACAAAACAATTCACCCCTCCACTTT | CASSFSQNNSPLHF
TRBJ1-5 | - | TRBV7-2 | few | TGTGCCAGCAGCTTAATCGGTTCGGCAGGGCCGAGGAGCAATCAGCCCCAGCATTTT | CASSLIGSAGPRSNQPQHF
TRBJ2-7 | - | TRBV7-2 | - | TGTGCCAGCAGCTTAGAGGGCGCTTGGGGCCCCTACGAGCAGTACTTC | CASSLEGAWGPYEQYF
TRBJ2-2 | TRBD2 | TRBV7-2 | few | TGTGCCAGCAGCTTACTACTAGCGGGGGGAATCGGGGAGCTGTTTTTT | CASSLLLAGGIGELFF
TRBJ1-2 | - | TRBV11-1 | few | TGTGCCAGCAGCTTAGACAGGGCTAACTATGGCTACACCTTC | CASSLDRANYGYTF
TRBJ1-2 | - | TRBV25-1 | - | TGTGCCAGCTCTCCGACAGCTAACTATGGCTACACCTTC | CASSPTANYGYTF
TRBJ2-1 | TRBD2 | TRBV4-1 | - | TGCGCCAGCAGCCACCCTACTGCGGGGGGGCTTGAGCAGTTCTTC | CASSHPTAGGLEQFF
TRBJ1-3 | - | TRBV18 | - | TGTGCCAGCTCACCTTTGGGCGCAGGGCCGGAGTCTGGAAACACCATATATTTT | CASSPLGAGPESGNTIYF
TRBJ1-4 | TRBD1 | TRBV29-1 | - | TGCAGCGTTGGGACAGGGTCTAATCGAGGAGCGAATGAAAAACTGTTTTTT | CSVGTGSNRGANEKLFF
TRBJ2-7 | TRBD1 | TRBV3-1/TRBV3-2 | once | TGTGCCAGCAGCCAAGCTCGGACAGGAACCTACGAGCAGTACTTC | CASSQARTGTYEQYF
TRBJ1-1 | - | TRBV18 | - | TGTGCCAGCTCCGACAGGCGGGACACTGAAGCTTTCTTT | CASSDRRDTEAFF
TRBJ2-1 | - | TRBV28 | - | TGTGCCAGCAGCTCCTATGAGCAGTTCTTC | CASSSYEQFF
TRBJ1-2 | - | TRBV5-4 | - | TGTGCCAGCAAACAGCGGGGGGGCCGTGGCTACACCTTC | CASKQRGGRGYTF
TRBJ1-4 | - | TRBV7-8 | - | TGTGCCAGCAGCTTTTCTATGGGGCGCGCTAATGAAAAACTGTTTTTT | CASSFSMGRANEKLFF
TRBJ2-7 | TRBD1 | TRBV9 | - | TGTGCCAGCAGCGCAGGACAGGAGTACGAGCAGTACTTC | CASSAGQEYEQYF
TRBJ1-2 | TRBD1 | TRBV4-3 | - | TGCGCCAGCAGCCAGTTCCGGACAGGGAGCTATGGCTACACCTTC | CASSQFRTGSYGYTF
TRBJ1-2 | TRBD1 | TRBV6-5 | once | TGTGCCAGCAGACCACGACAGGGGGCATATGGCTACACCTTC | CASRPRQGAYGYTF
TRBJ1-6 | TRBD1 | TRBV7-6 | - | TGTGCCAGCAGCGCCGGACAGGGAAAAAGTTCACCCCTCCACTTT | CASSAGQGKSSPLHF
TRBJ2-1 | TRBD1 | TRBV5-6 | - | TGTGCCAGCAGCAGGGACAGGGCTTACAATGAGCAGTTCTTC | CASSRDRAYNEQFF
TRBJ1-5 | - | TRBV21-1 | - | TGTGCCAGCAGCCCCGGGGGGGCAAATCAGCCCCAGCATTTT | CASSPGGANQPQHF
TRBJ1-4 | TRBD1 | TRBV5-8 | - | TGTGCCAGCAGCTTGCTGGGACAGGGAGTTGGGGCAACTAATGAAAAACTGTTTTTT | CASSLLGQGVGATNEKLFF
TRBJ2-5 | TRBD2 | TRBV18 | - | TGTGCCAGCTCACCCCGGACTAGCGGGCAAGAGACCCAGTACTTC | CASSPRTSGQETQYF
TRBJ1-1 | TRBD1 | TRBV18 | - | TGTGCCAGCTCACAGAAAGGGACAGGGAACCTGAACACTGAAGCTTTCTTT | CASSQKGTGNLNTEAFF
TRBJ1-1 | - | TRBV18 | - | TGTGCCAGCTCACTCGCAGGCGAGAACACTGAAGCTTTCTTT | CASSLAGENTEAFF
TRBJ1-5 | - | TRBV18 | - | TGTGCCAGCTCATCCCAGGATGGCAATCAGCCCCAGCATTTT | CASSSQDGNQPQHF
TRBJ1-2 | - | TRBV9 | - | TGTGCCAGCAGCGTAGGACAGAATCTCTATGGCTACACCTTC | CASSVGQNLYGYTF
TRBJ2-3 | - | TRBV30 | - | TGTGCCTGGAGTCGGGGTCTAGATACGCAGTATTTT | CAWSRGLDTQYF
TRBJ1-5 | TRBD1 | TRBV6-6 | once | TGTGCCAGCAGTCTGACAGGGACCTATAGCAATCAGCCCCAGCATTTT | CASSLTGTYSNQPQHF
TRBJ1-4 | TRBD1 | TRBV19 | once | TGTGCCTCAGTGGGGACAGGGCGGGGAACTAATGAAAAACTGTTTTTT | CASVGTGRGTNEKLFF
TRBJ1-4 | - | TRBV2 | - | TGTGCCAGCAGTCAGGCAGGAGCGGCTAATGAAAAACTGTTTTTT | CASSQAGAANEKLFF
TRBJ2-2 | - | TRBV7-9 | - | TGTGCCAGCAGCTCTATTCCGGTCGGGGAGCTGTTTTTT | CASSSIPVGELFF
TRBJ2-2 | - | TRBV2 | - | TGTGCCAGCACCGGCACAGCGAACACCGGGGAGCTGTTTTTT | CASTGTANTGELFF
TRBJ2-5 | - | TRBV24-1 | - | TGTGCCACCAGTGATCCAGGGGAAGAGACCCAGTACTTC | CATSDPGEETQYF
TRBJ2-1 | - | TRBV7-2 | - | TGTGCCAGCAGCTTATCCTTGGTCTTTCAGAATGAGCAGTTCTTC | CASSLSLVFQNEQFF
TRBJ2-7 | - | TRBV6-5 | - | TGTGCCAGCAGTTACTCCACCCTCGGGGCCTACGAGCAGTACTTC | CASSYSTLGAYEQYF